The 21 T cell receptor beta chains in this list originate from one sample, sequenced in a study of blood T cells in healthy people across ages. The use of a sample-barcoded 5' primer and a J-beta primer mix characterized a second PCR of about 7 to 12 cycles. TCRdb re-called the 5' RACE reads through MiXCR, storing one row per CDR3 protein. The table lists roughly 700,000 distinct CDR3 sequences, 49% of them singletons. Material for sequencing was blood. These receptors were taken from an older woman in good health.

V gene TRBV12-3 or TRBV12-4 combines with J gene TRBJ2-3, with D hard to call. CDR3 length: 13 residues. V was shortened by 6 bases and J by 4 bases, with 11 bases between the two germline ends. Written as DNA, the CDR3 is TGTGCCAGCAGCACTCTAGGCGCAGATACGCAGTATTTT. It encodes CASSTLGADTQYF.

Written as DNA, the CDR3 is TGTGCCAGCAGCTCCGTGACAGGATCCTACGAGCAGTACTTC. Translated: CASSSVTGSYEQYF. The genes are TRBV7-2 and TRBJ2-7; perhaps TRBD1 as D (6 bases). V lost 4 bases to trimming and J lost 1 base, with 11 bases between them. Germline CDR1 and CDR2: SGHTA and FQGNSA. This CDR3 has 14 amino acids.

In the case of this clonotype: One end of the junction fails to match germline, which may point to a read error. CDR3 region: CAGSVGGSTTDTQYF. In DNA, the CDR3 is TGTGCCGGCAGCGTAGGCGGGAGTACCACAGATACGCAGTATTTT. The chain joins TRBV9 to TRBJ2-3, with TRBD2 matching over 7 bases. Looked up from germline, CDR1 is SGDLS and CDR2 is YYNGEE. The CDR3 sequence is 15 residues long.

J is TRBJ2-7 and V is TRBV5-1, with TRBD1 as a possible D gene (6 bases). Trimming removed 4 bases at V and 3 bases at J, with 17 bases between. This CDR3 has 15 residues. CDR1 is SGHRS, CDR2 YFSETQ, per germline. CDR3 loop: CASSPQGGGFYEQYF. The DNA for the CDR3 is TGCGCCAGCAGCCCACAGGGTGGTGGTTTCTACGAGCAGTACTTC.

The chain combines TRBV20-1 with TRBJ2-5; 10 bases match TRBD2. The J segment lost 11 bases and the V segment lost 6 bases, leaving 15 bases of the junction unmatched. Germline assignment: CDR1 DFQATT and CDR2 SNEGSKA (reference sequence). The CDR3 extends over 14 amino acids. The CDR3 DNA follows: TGCAGTGCGCGGCTAGCGGGAGTCAGGCGGGAGCAGTACTTC. This gives the protein CSARLAGVRREQYF.

This clonotype was observed a few times. The V gene is TRBV20-1, the J gene TRBJ2-1, with a tentative D call TRBD2 (5 bases). The V end lost 3 bases, the J end lost 5 bases, and 14 bases lay between the germline ends. This CDR3 is built from 14 residues. The V gene's germline CDR1 is DFQATT and CDR2 SNEGSKA (reference sequence). The CDR3 region has the DNA TGCAGTGCTAGGGACTTGCAATATAACAATGAGCAGTTCTTC. As protein: CSARDLQYNNEQFF.

The rearrangement links TRBV28 to TRBJ2-2; 8 nucleotides line up with TRBD2. J was trimmed by 4 bases and V by 4 bases; bases with no gene match: 8. This CDR3 is built from 16 residues. Germline V lookup: CDR1 MDHEN, CDR2 SYDVKM. The CDR3 reads CASSSPGTSFTGELFF. The CDR3 nucleotides read TGTGCCAGCAGTTCCCCCGGGACTAGTTTCACCGGGGAGCTGTTTTTT.

The chain combines TRBV24-1 with TRBJ1-2; D is unresolved. Germline CDR1 KGHDR, CDR2 SFDVKD. Trimming removed 1 base from V and 6 bases from J, with 11 bases in between. The CDR3 runs to 14 residues. CDR3 sequence (DNA): TGTGCCACCAGTGATTTTGGGGAAAGGGATGGCTACACCTTC. This sequence encodes CATSDFGERDGYTF.

The genes are TRBV10-3 and TRBJ2-7; D may correspond to TRBD1 or TRBD2 (5 bases each). This CDR3 comprises 12 residues. V dropped 6 bases and J dropped 7 bases, with 13 bases sitting between them. Germline CDR1 reads ENHRY; CDR2 reads SYGVKD. The chain's CDR3 is CAISLPEGEQYF. CDR3 nucleotides: TGTGCCATCAGCCTCCCCGAGGGGGAGCAGTACTTC.

This chain links TRBV7-9 with TRBJ1-4; D is ambiguous. V was trimmed by 1 base and J by 10 bases, leaving 19 bases between them. Looked up from germline, CDR1 is SEHNR and CDR2 is FQNEAQ (reference sequence). This CDR3 has 16 residues. CDR3 coding DNA: TGTGCCAGCAGCTTAGAAGGTGTCCGGGAGCGGGCAAAACTGTTTTTT. Its translation: CASSLEGVRERAKLFF.

The V call is TRBV4-2, the J call TRBJ1-2, with 7 bases matching TRBD1. J was trimmed by 4 bases and V by 1 base; bases with no gene match: 6. The CDR3 loop spans 15 amino acids. Germline values: CDR1 LGHNA, CDR2 YNFKEQ. Here the CDR3 reads CASSQGGRGGYGYTF. The CDR3 nucleotides read TGTGCCAGCAGCCAAGGGGGCAGGGGGGGCTATGGCTACACCTTC.

The rearrangement uses TRBV4-2 and TRBJ1-6, with 7 nucleotides matching TRBD1. The junction had 8 bases not matched to a gene; V was cut back by 5 bases and J by 13 bases. This CDR3 spans 13 amino acids. Germline V CDR1 and CDR2: LGHNA, YNFKEQ. The CDR3 protein is CASSGRGQDPLHF. CDR3 sequence (DNA): TGTGCCAGCAGCGGGAGGGGGCAGGATCCCCTCCACTTT.

This clonotype appeared a few times. The gene calls are TRBV7-2 and TRBJ2-7; 8 bases agree with TRBD1. The junction had 7 bases not matched to a gene; V was cut back by 6 bases and J by 3 bases. This CDR3 is 14 amino acids long. The germline gives CDR1 SGHTA, CDR2 FQGNSA. The CDR3 protein is CASSRRQGIYEQYF. CDR3 coding DNA: TGTGCCAGCAGTCGGCGACAGGGGATCTACGAGCAGTACTTC.

The chain has TRBV20-1 and TRBJ1-2; 9 nucleotides align to TRBD1. The V segment lost 3 bases and the J segment 2 bases; nucleotides outside the gene matches: 10. Germline-derived CDR1 and CDR2 are DFQATT and SNEGSKA (reference sequence). The CDR3 has 16 residues. CDR3 in amino acids: CSARSPGQGSNYGYTF. The CDR3 nucleotides are TGCAGTGCTAGGAGCCCCGGACAGGGGTCAAACTATGGCTACACCTTC.

This clonotype turned up a few times. The chain combines TRBV5-1 with TRBJ2-7; D assignment may be TRBD1 or TRBD2 (6 bases each). The length of the CDR3 is 16 residues. Germline V gives CDR1 SGHRS, CDR2 YFSETQ. Deletions cut 4 bases from V and 3 bases from J, with 20 bases between. This chain's CDR3 is CASSPRGSGGLYEQYF. CDR3 sequence (DNA): TGCGCCAGCAGCCCCCGTGGATCTGGGGGGCTCTACGAGCAGTACTTC.

The V call is TRBV18, the J call TRBJ1-1; the match to TRBD1 covers 7 bases. V was pared by 6 bases and J by 6 bases, with 13 bases of the junction left unmatched. The CDR3 contains 15 residues. In germline, CDR1 is KGHSH, CDR2 LQKENI. The CDR3 bases are TGTGCCAGCTCGTCACAGGGGTCATTAATCGCTGAAGCTTTCTTT. This translates into CASSSQGSLIAEAFF.

The V and J genes are TRBV6-2 or TRBV6-3 and TRBJ2-1, with TRBD2 matching 7 bases. The V segment lost 7 bases and the J segment 7 bases; nucleotides outside the gene matches: 10. The CDR3 has 14 residues. Germline CDR1 is MNHEY and CDR2 is SVGEGT. This CDR3 reads CASTVRGSMNEQFF. The CDR3 DNA reads as TGTGCCAGCACCGTCCGCGGGAGTATGAATGAGCAGTTCTTC.

J is TRBJ2-7 and V is TRBV13; D is unclear. The germline V gene has CDR1 PRHDT and CDR2 FYEKMQ (reference sequence). The CDR3 is 15 residues long. V lost 1 base, J lost 3 bases, and 13 bases lay in between. CDR3 nucleotide sequence: TGTGCCAGCAGCTTAGCCGGTGAGCTTTACTACGAGCAGTACTTC. Amino acids: CASSLAGELYYEQYF.

In its sample, this clonotype was seen once. This chain connects TRBV20-1 to TRBJ2-7, with D possibly matching TRBD2 (6 bases). CDR1 and CDR2 (germline): DFQATT, SNEGSKA (reference sequence). V lost 2 bases and J lost 0, with 11 bases in between. The CDR3 loop spans 14 amino acids. The CDR3 DNA follows: TGCAGTGCTAGACGGGCGGGAACCTCCTACGAGCAGTACTTC. This sequence encodes CSARRAGTSYEQYF.

The rearrangement uses TRBV20-1 and TRBJ2-1, with 9 bases lining up with TRBD1. Germline-derived CDR1 and CDR2 are DFQATT and SNEGSKA (reference sequence). The CDR3 runs 14 residues. This chain's CDR3 is CSSVVGTGYYEQFF. Written as DNA, the CDR3 is TGCAGCAGTGTGGTGGGGACAGGGTACTATGAGCAGTTCTTC.

In regard to this clonotype: One junction end does not reproduce the germline sequence, and a read error may be involved. In DNA, the CDR3 is TGTGCCAGCAGCGTAGCCCAGGGGGTCGAGGGAACTAGCGGGAGGTTTACCGGGGAGCTGTTTTTT. Translating gives CASSVAQGVEGTSGRFTGELFF. This sequence joins TRBV7-2 and TRBJ2-2, with 12 bases matching TRBD2. The germline V gene encodes CDR1 SGHTA and CDR2 FQGNSA. The CDR3 is made up of 22 amino acids. The full variable domain, completed using reference TRBV7-2 and TRBJ2-2, is GAGVSQSPSNKVTEKGKDVELRCDPISGHTALYWYRQSLGQGLEFLIYFQGNSAPDKSGLPSDRFSAERTGGSVSTLTIQRTQQEDSAVYLCASSVAQGVEGTSGRFTGELFFGEGSRLTVL.